These 26 T cell receptor beta chains came from one sample sequenced in a study of a mutant IDH1 vaccine in newly diagnosed glioma. Data came from immunoSEQ multiplex PCR; TCRdb stores just in-frame clones and leaves some out. The data show 40,000 or so clones, roughly 84% seen once. Time point meaning: week 11, during vaccination. Doses consisted of 300 ug of mutant IDH1 20-mer peptide each, paired with topical imiquimod. These receptors' targets are unknown. The source material was PBMCs, sampled from a glioma patient whose treatment included an IDH1 peptide vaccine. The receptors here all came from a man in his forties or fifties with glioma.

The V gene is TRBV2, the J gene TRBJ2-1; D gene ambiguous. Trimming took 7 bases from V and 6 from J, leaving 16 bases between them. Germline V lookup: CDR1 SNHLY, CDR2 FYNNEI. The CDR3 spans 14 residues. CDR3 region: CASKPLSLLNEQFF. In DNA, the CDR3 is TGTGCCAGCAAGCCCCTGTCCTTGCTCAATGAGCAGTTCTTC. Full variable domain (outside the CDR3, taken from reference TRBV2 and TRBJ2-1): EPEVTQTPSHQVTQMGQEVILRCVPISNHLYFYWYRQILGQKVEFLVSFYNNEISEKSEIFDDQFSVERPDGSNFTLKIRSTKLEDSAMYFCASKPLSLLNEQFFGPGTRLTVL.

The V gene is TRBV25-1, the J gene TRBJ2-7; D might be TRBD2 (5 bases). This CDR3 has 14 residues. Germline loops: CDR1 MGHDK, CDR2 SYGVNS. Trimming removed 3 bases from V and 1 base from J, with 10 bases in between. Written as DNA, the CDR3 is TGTGCCAGCAGTGACCCCCCGGGGTCCTACGAGCAGTACTTC. It is translated as CASSDPPGSYEQYF.

CDR3 DNA: TGTGCCAGCAGCTTGGTACTAGCGGGGGCAGATACGCAGTATTTT. Residues: CASSLVLAGADTQYF. This sequence joins TRBV5-6 and TRBJ2-3, with 11 bases identical to TRBD2. The germline CDR1 and CDR2 sequences are SGHDT and YYEEEE. The CDR3 has 15 residues. J lost 4 bases, V lost 0 bases, and 1 base had no gene match.

The chain couples TRBV9 to TRBJ1-1; D is unclear. The V end lost 1 base, the J end lost 0 bases, and 13 bases lay between the germline ends. There are 16 residues in the CDR3. Germline V gene lookup returns CDR1 SGDLS and CDR2 YYNGEE. The CDR3 spells CASSVLPESLNTEAFF. The CDR3 nucleotides read TGTGCCAGCAGCGTACTCCCCGAATCTTTGAACACTGAAGCTTTCTTT. The entire variable domain, with the rest obtained from reference TRBV9 and TRBJ1-1, is as follows: DSGVTQTPKHLITATGQRVTLRCSPRSGDLSVYWYQQSLDQGLQFLIQYYNGEERAKGNILERFSAQQFPDLHSELNLSSLELGDSALYFCASSVLPESLNTEAFFGQGTRLTVV.

The chain employs TRBV14 and TRBJ2-1, with D unclear. With 1 base removed from V and 6 bases from J, the gap between germline ends came to 19 bases. The germline V gene encodes CDR1 SGHDN and CDR2 FVKESK. The CDR3 is 17 residues long. The CDR3 DNA sequence: TGTGCCAGCAGCCAAGGTAAAGAGCCGAGGAGAACCAATGAGCAGTTCTTC. As protein: CASSQGKEPRRTNEQFF.

CDR3 sequence (DNA): TGTGCCAGCTCACCACCCACAGGGGCGACGGGAGAGCAGTACTTC. The encoded protein is CASSPPTGATGEQYF. The chain is built from TRBV18 and TRBJ2-7, with 7 positions matching TRBD1. The V segment lost 0 bases and the J segment 7 bases; nucleotides outside the gene matches: 9. Germline lookup yields CDR1 KGHSH and CDR2 LQKENI. The CDR3 contains 15 residues.

V gene TRBV4-1 combines with J gene TRBJ1-5; 10 bases fit TRBD1. The CDR3 runs to 16 residues. V lost 4 bases to trimming and J lost 7 bases; unmatched junction nucleotides: 10. The germline CDR1 and CDR2 sequences are MGHRA and YSYEKL. For the CDR3, the DNA is TGCGCCAGCAGCCTACCGGGACAGGGGAAGGGACAGCCCCAGCATTTT. Translated: CASSLPGQGKGQPQHF.

V gene TRBV4-1 combines with J gene TRBJ2-7; 9 bases match TRBD2. CDR3 length equals 15 residues. CDR1 is MGHRA, CDR2 YSYEKL, per germline. V lost 4 bases and J lost 3; bases outside the gene matches: 7. This CDR3 reads CASSPRTSVNYEQYF. In nucleotides, the CDR3 is TGCGCCAGCAGCCCTCGGACTAGCGTAAACTACGAGCAGTACTTC.

The chain employs TRBV7-3 and TRBJ2-3; D ambiguous. This CDR3 region has 15 residues. Germline V gives CDR1 SGHTA, CDR2 FQGTGA. Trimming left V 0 bases short and J 2 bases short, with 9 bases between. The CDR3 DNA reads as TGTGCCAGCAGCTTAACCGGCGTACTCACAGATACGCAGTATTTT. It specifies CASSLTGVLTDTQYF. Full variable domain (rest looked up from reference TRBV7-3 and TRBJ2-3): GAGVSQTPSNKVTEKGKYVELRCDPISGHTALYWYRQSLGQGPEFLIYFQGTGAADDSGLPNDRFFAVRPEGSVSTLKIQRTERGDSAVYLCASSLTGVLTDTQYFGPGTRLTVL.

The chain employs TRBV6-5 and TRBJ1-5; maybe TRBD1 (5 bases). This CDR3 is built from 14 residues. V was shortened by 6 bases and J by 2 bases, with 11 bases between the two germline ends. CDR1 and CDR2 (germline): MNHEY, SVGAGI. The CDR3 DNA follows: TGTGCCAGCAGGAGGGGTCCGGGCAATCAGCCCCAGCATTTT. Amino acids: CASRRGPGNQPQHF.

This chain links TRBV7-3 with TRBJ2-2; D tentatively reads TRBD1 or TRBD2 (5 bases each). The CDR3 has 14 amino acids. CDR1 is SGHTA and CDR2 is FQGTGA in the germline V gene. V lost 8 bases and J lost 0, with 10 bases in between. Written as DNA, the CDR3 is TGTGCCAGCCAATTGGGACCGAACACCGGGGAGCTGTTTTTT. As protein: CASQLGPNTGELFF.

The chain is built from TRBV7-6 and TRBJ2-2, with D tentatively TRBD1 (5 bases). The CDR3 has 15 amino acids. Deletions cut 1 base from V and 4 bases from J, with 10 bases between. CDR1 is SGHVS, CDR2 FNYEAQ, per germline. The CDR3 bases are TGTGCCAGCAGCTTAGGGGGCCCGGGCACCGGGGAGCTGTTTTTT. Protein product: CASSLGGPGTGELFF.

J is TRBJ1-2 and V is TRBV4-1; D not certain. The V gene's germline CDR1 is MGHRA and CDR2 YSYEKL. V lost 3 bases and J 5 bases, leaving 25 bases between the germline ends. This CDR3 is 18 amino acids long. The CDR3 bases are TGCGCCAGCAGCCACACGACACGGCGGGAGGCCCTTGGTTATGGCTACACCTTC. Protein: CASSHTTRREALGYGYTF.

The chain links TRBV5-1 to TRBJ2-2; perhaps TRBD2 as D (6 bases). This CDR3 has 16 residues. From germline, CDR1 is SGHRS and CDR2 YFSETQ. V gave up 4 bases and J gave up 8 bases, with 21 bases separating them. The CDR3 nucleotides read TGCGCCAGCAGCATTGATGGGACTCCATTTCCAGGGGAGCTGTTTTTT. Protein sequence: CASSIDGTPFPGELFF.

The V gene is TRBV29-1, the J gene TRBJ2-1; 11 nucleotides align to TRBD2. Germline CDR1 SQVTM, CDR2 ANQGSEA. V dropped 8 bases and J dropped 4; count of bases not matched to a gene: 4. The CDR3 runs 13 residues. The CDR3 loop is CSTGTSGYNEQFF. The CDR3 region has the DNA TGCAGCACCGGGACTAGCGGATACAATGAGCAGTTCTTC.

In DNA, the CDR3 is TGTGCCAGCAGAAGGATGGGGACTAGCGGGATGGCGTACTTC. This gives the protein CASRRMGTSGMAYF. The chain joins TRBV27 to TRBJ2-5; 13 positions agree with TRBD2. V shed 6 bases and J 13 bases; nucleotides not matched to a gene: 11. There are 14 residues in the CDR3. Germline-derived CDR1 and CDR2 are MNHEY and SMNVEV (reference sequence).

Relative to its sample, this clone is medium-sized (0.01 to 0.1%). The V and J genes are TRBV6-1 and TRBJ2-1; TRBD2 matches at 14 bases. Germline V gene lookup returns CDR1 MNHNS and CDR2 SASEGT. There are 15 residues in the CDR3. After removal of 6 bases from V and 10 bases from J, the junction contained 8 bases not matched to a gene. The DNA of the CDR3 is TGTGCCAGCAGAGTGACTAGCGGGAGGGCTATAGAGCAGTTCTTC. Translated, it gives CASRVTSGRAIEQFF.

This chain uses TRBV2 with TRBJ1-5; TRBD1 matches 7 bases. Germline V gives CDR1 SNHLY, CDR2 FYNNEI. The CDR3 is made up of 14 amino acids. Unmatched junction bases numbered 2, after V lost 4 bases and J lost 2 bases. The CDR3 protein is CASSGQGGNQPQHF. In nucleotides, the CDR3 is TGTGCCAGCAGTGGACAGGGCGGCAATCAGCCCCAGCATTTT.

CDR3 in DNA: TGTGCCAGCAGCGCCGGGACAGGGACCTACGAGCAGTACTTC. It encodes CASSAGTGTYEQYF. This sequence joins TRBV7-2 and TRBJ2-7, with 9 bases identical to TRBD1. The CDR3 consists of 14 residues. Germline CDR1 is SGHTA and CDR2 is FQGNSA. The ends lost 5 bases at V and 2 bases at J; junction bases unmatched: 4. Filled out from reference TRBV7-2 and TRBJ2-7, the complete variable domain reads GAGVSQSPSNKVTEKGKDVELRCDPISGHTALYWYRQSLGQGLEFLIYFQGNSAPDKSGLPSDRFSAERTGGSVSTLTIQRTQQEDSAVYLCASSAGTGTYEQYFGPGTRLTVT.

This clone was counted a few times. DNA for the CDR3: TGTGCCAGCACAAGACAGGGATCCGATGAGCAGTTCTTC. Protein: CASTRQGSDEQFF. The genes are TRBV5-4 and TRBJ2-1; TRBD1 matches at 7 bases. V shed 6 bases and J 8 bases; nucleotides not matched to a gene: 8. In germline, CDR1 is SGHNT, CDR2 YYREEE (reference sequence). This CDR3 has 13 amino acids.

The chain couples TRBV2 to TRBJ1-1; D gene ambiguous. The V end was cut by 7 bases, the J end by 4 bases, with 13 bases between. The CDR3 is made up of 13 amino acids. Per germline, CDR1 SNHLY and CDR2 FYNNEI. CDR3 amino acids: CASTASRSTEAFF. The CDR3, as DNA: TGTGCCAGCACTGCGAGTCGGAGCACTGAAGCTTTCTTT.

This clone showed up just a few times. The rearrangement uses TRBV6-5 and TRBJ2-5; 10 bases agree with TRBD2. The junction had 6 bases not matched to a gene; V was cut back by 5 bases and J by 3 bases. The germline CDR1 and CDR2 sequences are MNHEY and SVGAGI. The CDR3 consists of 15 residues. The CDR3 spells CASSRGLASKETQYF. The CDR3 bases are TGTGCCAGCAGTAGGGGACTAGCGAGCAAAGAGACCCAGTACTTC.

There are a few counts of this clone. The DNA for the CDR3 is TGCGCCAGCAGCCAATCGGGACTCATGAACACTGAAGCTTTCTTT. Translated: CASSQSGLMNTEAFF. This chain joins TRBV4-1 and TRBJ1-1, with D possibly TRBD1 on 5 matching bases. V dropped 2 bases and J dropped 0 bases, with 10 bases sitting between them. This CDR3 region has 15 residues. Germline V gene sequence: CDR1 MGHRA, CDR2 YSYEKL.

J is TRBJ2-1 and V is TRBV7-2; D might be TRBD2 (7 bases). The CDR3 sequence is 15 residues long. The germline V and J ends were trimmed by 1 base and 8 bases, with 15 bases remaining between them. The germline gives CDR1 SGHTA, CDR2 FQGNSA. The CDR3 coding sequence is TGTGCCAGCAGCTTAGTGGGGGGGCGCGGCGATGAGCAGTTCTTC. It yields the protein CASSLVGGRGDEQFF.

This chain joins TRBV19 and TRBJ1-1; TRBD1 aligns across 10 bases. CDR1 and CDR2 (germline): LNHDA, SQIVND (reference sequence). The CDR3 is made up of 13 amino acids. The V gene end was trimmed by 5 bases and the J gene end by 10 bases; junction bases not matched to a gene: 7. Here the CDR3 reads CASSPGTGVRAFF. The CDR3 DNA reads TGTGCCAGTAGTCCCGGGACAGGGGTCCGAGCTTTCTTT.

V usage is TRBV19 and J usage is TRBJ2-5; no reliable D call. Germline CDR1 and CDR2: LNHDA and SQIVND (reference sequence). The CDR3 totals 14 residues. Trimming left V 1 base short and J 7 bases short, with 13 bases between. DNA of the CDR3: TGTGCCAGTAGTATAGGAGGAGACACCGGGACCCAGTACTTC. The encoded protein is CASSIGGDTGTQYF.